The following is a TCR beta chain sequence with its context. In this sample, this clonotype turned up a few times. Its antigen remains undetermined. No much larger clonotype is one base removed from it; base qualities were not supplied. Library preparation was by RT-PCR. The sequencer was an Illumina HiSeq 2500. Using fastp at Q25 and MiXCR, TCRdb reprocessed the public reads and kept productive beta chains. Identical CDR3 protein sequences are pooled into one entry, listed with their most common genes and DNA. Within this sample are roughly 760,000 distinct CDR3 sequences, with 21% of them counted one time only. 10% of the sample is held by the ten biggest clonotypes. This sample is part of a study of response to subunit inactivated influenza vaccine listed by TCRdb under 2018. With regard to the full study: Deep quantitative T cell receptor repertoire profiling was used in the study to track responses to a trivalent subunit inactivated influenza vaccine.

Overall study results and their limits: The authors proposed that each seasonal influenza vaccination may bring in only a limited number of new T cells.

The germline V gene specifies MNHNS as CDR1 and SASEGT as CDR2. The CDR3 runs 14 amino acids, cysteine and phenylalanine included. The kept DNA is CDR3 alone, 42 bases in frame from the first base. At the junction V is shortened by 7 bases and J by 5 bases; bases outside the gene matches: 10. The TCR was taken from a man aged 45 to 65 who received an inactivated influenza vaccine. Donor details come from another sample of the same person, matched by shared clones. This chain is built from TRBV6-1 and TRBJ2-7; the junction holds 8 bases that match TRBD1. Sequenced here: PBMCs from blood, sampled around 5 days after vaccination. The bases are TGTGCCAGCAAAAAGACAGGGGTAGGTAACGAGCAGTACTTC. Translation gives CASKKTGVGNEQYF.